This TCR beta chain was sequenced in a study of persistence of HIV-infected CD4 T cells. There are a few counts of this clone. Its specificity is not known. Cells were stimulated with CMV-infected fibroblast lysates at roughly 10 ug/mL. Sorting selected CD4+ T cells upregulating both CD40 ligand and CD69. Undetectable plasma HIV-1 RNA below 50 copies/mL lasted at least 4 years. CD8+ T cells were removed from PBMCs prior to stimulation. Whole-study findings and limits: Degenerate expanded CDR3beta sequences were enriched among CMV- and Gag-responding cells. Within sorted populations, more oligoclonal TCRs accompanied more oligoclonal proviruses.

Germline CDR1 is SGHRS and CDR2 is YFSETQ. The CDR3 covers 16 residues. Trimming left V 5 bases short and J 0 bases short, with 15 bases between. The immunoSEQ assay was version 4, run in survey mode. Libraries were prepared by immunoSEQ multiplex PCR; TCRdb keeps only in-frame clonotypes and omits some of them. Counted here are more than 15,000 clones, about 80% occurring once; the ten biggest clones make up roughly 7%. The source material was CD4+ T cells sorted from PBMCs after approximately 20-hour stimulation, sampled from a patient who received antiretroviral therapy. J is TRBJ2-1 and V is TRBV5-1; no definite D call. This clonotype was sampled from an adult man with HIV who was CMV-seropositive. In DNA, the CDR3 is TGCGCCAGCAGGTTCGGGTTACAGAGCTCCTACAATGAGCAGTTCTTC. Protein product: CASRFGLQSSYNEQFF. Using reference TRBV5-1 and TRBJ2-1 for the parts outside the CDR3, the full variable domain is KAGVTQTPRYLIKTRGQQVTLSCSPISGHRSVSWYQQTPGQGLQFLFEYFSETQRNKGNFPGRFSGRQFSNSRSEMNVSTLELGDSALYLCASRFGLQSSYNEQFFGPGTRLTVL.